This T cell receptor beta chain was sequenced in a study of post-analysis software for immune sequencing data. In the study overall: Relapsing-remitting, secondary progressive and progressive-relapsing multiple sclerosis courses were included.

Presence of unique molecular identifiers characterized the TCR beta cDNA libraries. Each sample of 1 to 10 million input T cells yielded 500,000 or so cDNA molecules, so each molecule approximated one T cell. MiXCR was run by TCRdb on the PCR reads, yielding one entry per CDR3 protein. The data hold roughly 800,000 distinct CDR3 sequences, with 40% to 55% observed a single time. Study findings and constraints: Those with multiple sclerosis, the patient group, showed significantly lower normalized Chao1 diversity than controls. The five TRBV segments detected at higher frequency in patients than in controls included TRBV5-6, TRBV5-1 and TRBV20-1. With F measure, samples from one preparation batch clustered together strongly.

V lost 8 bases to trimming and J lost 4 bases, with 24 bases between them. Per germline, CDR1 SEHNR and CDR2 FQNEAQ (reference sequence). The CDR3 has 18 residues. To note about this clonotype: Its cognate antigen is unknown.

Sequences were obtained from blood. V gene TRBV7-9 combines with J gene TRBJ2-6, with D perhaps matching TRBD1 (6 bases). This TCR derives from a girl aged 5-17 years with multiple sclerosis. The CDR3: CASSNSGTTNSGANVLTF. CDR3 DNA: TGTGCCAGCTCAAATTCCGGGACAACAAATTCGGGGGCCAACGTCCTGACTTTC.